The T cell receptor (beta chain) under discussion was sequenced for a study of cytomegalovirus exposure and HLA in healthy donors. Researchers ran the PCR with 60 Vbeta and 13 Jbeta primers. Assay used: immunoSEQ multiplex PCR; TCRdb lists only in-frame clones, some missing. Among about 160,000 clones, roughly four fifths were seen once, and the ten largest hold less than 3%. Germline V gives CDR1 KGHSH, CDR2 LQKENI. With V trimmed by 3 bases and J by 10 bases, 9 bases remained unmatched. CDR3 length: 14 residues. The sample was PBMCs. The origin of this receptor is a female donor in good health and CMV-seronegative. V and J are TRBV18 and TRBJ2-1; 7 positions match TRBD2. CDR3 sequence (DNA): TGTGCCAGCTCACCCGGACTAGAGGTTGGGGAGCAGTTCTTC. Its protein is CASSPGLEVGEQFF.